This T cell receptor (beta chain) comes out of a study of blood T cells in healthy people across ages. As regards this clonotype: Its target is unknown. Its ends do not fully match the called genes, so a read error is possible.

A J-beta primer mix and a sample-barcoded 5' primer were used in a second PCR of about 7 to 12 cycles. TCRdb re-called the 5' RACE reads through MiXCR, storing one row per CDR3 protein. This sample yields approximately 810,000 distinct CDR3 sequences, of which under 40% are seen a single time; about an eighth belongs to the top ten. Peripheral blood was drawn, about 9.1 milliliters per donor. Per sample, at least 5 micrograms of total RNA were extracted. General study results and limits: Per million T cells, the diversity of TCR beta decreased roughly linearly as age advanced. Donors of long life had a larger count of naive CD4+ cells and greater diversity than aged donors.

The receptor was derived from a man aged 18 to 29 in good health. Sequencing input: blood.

CDR3 protein: CSVLGPAGANVPTF. CDR3 bases: TGCAGCGTCCTCGGGCCTGCTGGGGCCAACGTCCCGACTTTC. V is TRBV29-1 and J is TRBJ2-6, with D possibly matching TRBD1 (5 bases). The CDR3 extends over 14 amino acids. The germline gives CDR1 SQVTM, CDR2 ANQGSEA.